This is a list of T cell receptor beta chains from one sample in a study of blood T cells in healthy people across ages. MiXCR, applied by TCRdb to the 5' RACE reads, yields one record per CDR3 protein. The sample lists about 780,000 distinct CDR3 sequences; around 25% were seen once. A further study also used this sample, focusing on T cells of mothers and their children.

Sequenced sample: blood. The receptors come from a boy between 10 and 17 years old in good health. Each CDR3 is given with its conserved first and last residue. D genes are given only for firm matches. Clone size is not always given. Where it is, it says once, few, many or a class for expanded clones.

>many|TRBJ2-4|.|TRBV29-1
CSAAEDRDIQYF
TGCAGCGCGGCTGAAGATAGGGACATTCAGTACTTC
>.|TRBJ2-1|.|TRBV9
CASSVGGVRGNEQFF
TGTGCCAGCAGCGTAGGGGGGGTACGAGGCAATGAGCAGTTCTTC
>many|TRBJ2-5|.|TRBV5-1
CASSLDAGMETQYF
TGCGCCAGCAGCTTGGACGCAGGGATGGAGACCCAGTACTTC
>few|TRBJ2-7|.|TRBV7-9
CASRDVRGTEQYF
TGTGCCAGCAGGGACGTCAGGGGTACCGAGCAGTACTTC
>.|TRBJ2-2|.|TRBV12-3/TRBV12-4
CASTPGAGTGELFF
TGTGCCAGCACCCCGGGGGCGGGGACCGGGGAGCTGTTTTTT
>.|TRBJ2-2|TRBD2|TRBV27
CASSLSMGLAVGAGELFF
TGTGCCAGCAGTTTATCGATGGGACTAGCTGTTGGGGCCGGGGAGCTGTTTTTT
>.|TRBJ2-5|.|TRBV20-1
CSAPRGGRETQYF
TGCAGTGCCCCCAGGGGCGGAAGGGAGACCCAGTACTTC
>few|TRBJ2-6|.|TRBV4-1
CASSQVSGVLGANVLTF
TGCGCCAGCAGCCAAGTTTCTGGGGTTCTGGGGGCCAACGTCCTGACTTTC
>few|TRBJ2-5|TRBD2|TRBV5-1
CASSLVGTRGETQYF
TGCGCCAGCAGCTTGGTTGGGACTAGGGGGGAGACCCAGTACTTC
>.|TRBJ2-5|TRBD2|TRBV20-1
CSARPPSGKETQYF
TGCAGTGCTAGACCCCCCAGCGGGAAAGAGACCCAGTACTTC
>.|TRBJ2-1|.|TRBV16
CASSQWVNEQFF
TGTGCCAGCAGCCAATGGGTCAATGAGCAGTTCTTC
>few|TRBJ1-1|.|TRBV7-6
CASTRPGVALNTEAFF
TGTGCCAGCACCCGACCAGGGGTAGCCTTGAACACTGAAGCTTTCTTT
>.|TRBJ2-3|.|TRBV7-3
CASSLVLGSDTQYF
TGTGCCAGCAGCTTAGTTTTGGGGTCAGATACGCAGTATTTT
>few|TRBJ2-7|.|TRBV5-1
CASSYRQAGYEQYF
TGCGCCAGCAGCTATCGGCAGGCGGGTTACGAGCAGTACTTC
>few|TRBJ2-3|TRBD1|TRBV7-9
CASSFPTGDTDTQYF
TGTGCCAGCAGCTTTCCGACAGGGGACACAGATACGCAGTATTTT
>.|TRBJ1-1|.|TRBV20-1
CSARGRGNRDTEAFF
TGCAGTGCTAGAGGACGAGGGAATCGGGACACTGAAGCTTTCTTT
>many|TRBJ2-1|TRBD2|TRBV5-1
CASSLTGGVYNEQFF
TGCGCCAGCAGCTTGACTGGGGGGGTTTACAATGAGCAGTTCTTC
>.|TRBJ2-7|.|TRBV29-1
CSVEVVGSEQYF
TGCAGCGTTGAAGTTGTGGGTAGCGAGCAGTACTTC
>few|TRBJ2-7|TRBD2|TRBV6-5
CASSYSGGSIYEQYF
TGTGCCAGCAGTTACTCGGGAGGGTCCATATACGAGCAGTACTTC
>few|TRBJ2-7|.|TRBV5-5
CASSLRFSYEQYF
TGTGCCAGCAGCTTAAGGTTCTCCTACGAGCAGTACTTC
>.|TRBJ2-5|.|TRBV3-1
CASTRMEQETQYF
TGTGCCAGCACCCGAATGGAACAAGAGACCCAGTACTTC
>.|TRBJ2-1|.|TRBV12-3/TRBV12-4
CASSTGREYNEQFF
TGTGCCAGCAGCACAGGGAGGGAATACAATGAGCAGTTCTTC
>.|TRBJ2-7|.|TRBV30
CAWSPGFPEQYF
TGTGCCTGGAGCCCGGGCTTCCCTGAGCAGTACTTC
>few|TRBJ2-1|.|TRBV24-1
CATSDSRLPPSYNEQFF
TGTGCCACCAGTGATTCGAGACTCCCGCCCAGCTACAATGAGCAGTTCTTC
>.|TRBJ1-1|.|TRBV9
CASSERGGNTEAFF
TGTGCCAGCAGCGAGAGGGGCGGGAACACTGAGGCTTTCTTT
>few|TRBJ1-5|TRBD1|TRBV28
CASSSQTGYSNQPQHF
TGTGCCAGCAGTTCGCAGACAGGGTATAGCAATCAGCCCCAGCATTTT
>few|TRBJ1-4|.|TRBV4-2
CASSQGGLVNEKLFF
TGTGCCAGCAGCCAAGGCGGGCTTGTTAATGAAAAACTGTTTTTT
>.|TRBJ1-5|.|TRBV12-3/TRBV12-4
CASSLLGTGINQPQHF
TGTGCCAGCAGTTTATTAGGAACAGGGATTAATCAGCCCCAGCATTTT
>.|TRBJ2-7|.|TRBV20-1
CSARDNARTYEQYF
TGCAGTGCTAGAGATAACGCTAGAACCTACGAGCAGTACTTC
>few|TRBJ1-1|.|TRBV3-1
CASSLQFTLMNTEAFF
TGTGCCAGCAGCCTGCAGTTCACCCTGATGAACACTGAAGCTTTCTTT
>.|TRBJ2-7|.|TRBV5-1
CASSDLPGYEQYF
TGCGCCAGCAGCGACCTACCAGGTTACGAGCAGTACTTC
>.|TRBJ1-4|.|TRBV9
CASSGSGTPNEKLFF
TGTGCCAGCAGCGGATCCGGGACACCTAATGAAAAACTGTTTTTT
>few|TRBJ2-3|.|TRBV7-9
CASRPGGPPDTQYF
TGTGCCAGCAGGCCCGGGGGGCCCCCAGATACGCAGTATTTT
>.|TRBJ2-4|.|TRBV11-2
CASNTWAENIQYF
TGTGCCAGCAACACCTGGGCCGAAAACATTCAGTACTTC
>.|TRBJ2-7|.|TRBV29-1
CSVEVGQEISYEQYF
TGCAGCGTTGAAGTGGGGCAGGAGATCTCCTACGAGCAGTACTTC
>few|TRBJ2-1|TRBD1|TRBV9
CASSPQGQGIVNEQFF
TGTGCCAGCAGCCCCCAGGGACAGGGCATTGTCAATGAGCAGTTCTTC
>few|TRBJ1-4|.|TRBV15
CATSRDLGREEKLFF
TGTGCCACCAGCAGAGATCTGGGGAGGGAGGAAAAACTGTTTTTT
>few|TRBJ2-1|.|TRBV3-1
CASQGGSSYNEQFF
TGTGCCAGTCAGGGGGGTTCCTCCTACAATGAGCAGTTCTTC
>.|TRBJ2-2|.|TRBV6-5
CASSTDFNTGELFF
TGTGCCAGCAGTACCGATTTTAACACCGGGGAGCTGTTTTTT
>.|TRBJ2-1|.|TRBV6-6
CASRVISRGRVDEQFF
TGTGCCAGCCGCGTTATCTCCCGGGGGCGGGTGGATGAGCAGTTCTTC
>many|TRBJ1-2|.|TRBV4-1
CASSQGVPTWGYTF
TGCGCCAGCAGCCAAGGAGTACCCACTTGGGGCTACACCTTC
>.|TRBJ1-1|.|TRBV20-1
CSAREWGSGTEAFF
TGCAGTGCTAGAGAATGGGGGAGCGGCACTGAAGCTTTCTTT
>.|TRBJ1-4|.|TRBV12-3/TRBV12-4
CASRPSGAINEKLFF
TGTGCCAGCAGACCCTCAGGGGCAATTAATGAAAAACTGTTTTTT
>.|TRBJ1-2|.|TRBV12-3/TRBV12-4
CASNPSGGPGNYGYTF
TGTGCCAGCAATCCCTCGGGAGGCCCTGGGAACTATGGCTACACCTTC
>.|TRBJ2-1|.|TRBV7-9
CASSFFVGGDDNEQFF
TGTGCCAGCAGCTTCTTTGTAGGGGGGGATGACAATGAGCAGTTCTTC
>few|TRBJ2-1|.|TRBV12-3/TRBV12-4
CASSPQGTIDNEQFF
TGTGCCAGCAGTCCCCAAGGGACGATTGACAATGAGCAGTTCTTC
>once|TRBJ2-7|TRBD2|TRBV3-1
CASSHGGGLYEQYF
TGTGCCAGCAGCCACGGCGGGGGGCTTTACGAGCAGTACTTC
>.|TRBJ2-4|TRBD1|TRBV29-1
CSVDGTDKNIQYF
TGCAGCGTTGACGGGACAGACAAAAACATTCAGTACTTC
>.|TRBJ1-1|TRBD1|TRBV5-1
CASSAGQGTPEAFF
TGCGCCAGCAGCGCCGGACAGGGTACCCCTGAAGCTTTCTTT
>few|TRBJ2-5|TRBD2|TRBV11-2
CASSVAGAREIQYF
TGTGCCAGCAGCGTAGCGGGGGCCCGGGAGATCCAGTACTTC
>few|TRBJ2-1|.|TRBV28
CASSFSGTPSYTEQFF
TGTGCCAGCAGTTTTTCCGGGACTCCCTCCTACACTGAGCAGTTCTTC
>.|TRBJ1-1|TRBD1|TRBV29-1
CGSQGQVNTEAFF
TGCGGCTCCCAGGGACAGGTGAACACTGAAGCCTTCTTT